This T cell receptor beta chain was found in a study of T cell repertoires in cytomegalovirus infection. General study results and limits: The cumulative frequency of public TCR beta families distinguished individuals who carried CMV together with the relevant HLA. It was HLA-C-restricted CMV-specific TCR beta clonotypes that dominated the response ex vivo.

Trimming took 8 bases from V and 4 from J; bases not matched to a gene: 3. The CDR3 has 13 residues. Germline CDR1 and CDR2: SGHVS and FNYEAQ. TCRdb redid the calling of the reads with MiXCR, one entry per CDR3 protein. Seen here are about a million distinct CDR3 sequences, around 32% observed once, and the top ten hold over 10%. Details on this clonotype: Its antigen remains unknown.

This TCR derives from a human donor in good health (CMV status not recorded). Some clones in this sample may be carry-over from other donors' samples. V gene TRBV7-6 combines with J gene TRBJ2-7; TRBD2 matches at 12 bases. The sample was cultured CD8+ T cells from PBMCs, taken from culture after CMV antigen stimulation. DNA of the CDR3: TGTGCCAGCGGGACTAGCGGGCCGTACGAGCAGTACTTC. Amino acid sequence: CASGTSGPYEQYF.